This T cell receptor beta chain originates from a study of blood T cells in healthy people across ages. General study findings and limits: Older age coincided with a roughly linear decline in TCR beta diversity per million T cells.

CDR1 and CDR2 from the germline V gene are KGHDR and SFDVKD. After removal of 3 bases from V and 0 bases from J, the junction contained 7 bases not matched to a gene. The CDR3 is 17 amino acids. On this clonotype: What it recognizes is unknown.

The use of a sample-barcoded 5' primer and a J-beta primer mix characterized a second PCR of 7 to 11 cycles. MiXCR was run by TCRdb on the 5' RACE reads, yielding one entry per CDR3 protein. The repertoire holds 1.5 million to 1.8 million distinct CDR3 sequences, with about 42% as singletons. The clonotype was recovered from a woman under 30 in good health. Specimen: blood. J is TRBJ2-1 and V is TRBV24-1, with 7 bases identical to TRBD1. The DNA for the CDR3 is TGTGCCACCAGTGATCCCACGGACAGGAGCTCCTACAATGAGCAGTTCTTC. It specifies CATSDPTDRSSYNEQFF.